Included here is one T cell receptor beta chain sequence, with context. Its antigen is not identified. Germline CDR1 MRHNA, CDR2 SNTAGT. The CDR3 spans 14 residues. Trimming removed 3 bases from V and 7 bases from J, with 16 bases in between. Sequencing was performed with immunoSEQ multiplex PCR; in TCRdb, only in-frame clones are kept and a portion is missing. The table lists about 92,000 clones, 83% of them singletons, with about 17% in the top ten. The time point here: cycle 4 day 1 (C4D1), after around six weeks of nivolumab. Relapse was seen in all patients after autologous stem cell transplantation, and brentuximab vedotin exposure was variable. Best responses included complete response and partial response; otherwise, the best response was progressive disease. The data derive from a study of PD-1 blockade in classical Hodgkin lymphoma. General study findings and limits: CD4+ TCR diversity, unlike CD8+, rose significantly by C4D1. Complete responders matched newly diagnosed patients in baseline diversity. The study reported lower baseline TCR diversity in newly diagnosed patients than in healthy donors.

The sequence derives from a human donor with classical Hodgkin lymphoma. Sequencing was performed on peripheral blood mononuclear cells (PBMCs), taken before the fourth cycle of nivolumab. V usage is TRBV6-4 and J usage is TRBJ2-7, with D possibly being TRBD1 or TRBD2 (5 bases each). As DNA, the CDR3 is TGTGCCAGCAGTGATGGGGCTAGCCCGCAGGAGCAGTACTTC. Translated: CASSDGASPQEQYF.